Listed below are T cell receptor beta chains from one sample, sequenced in a study of cytomegalovirus exposure and HLA in healthy donors. Using immunoSEQ multiplex PCR, the repertoire was profiled, and TCRdb retains in-frame clones only, with some absent. The sample contains 100,000 to 120,000 clones, over 60% of which appear only once. The sequencing sample was made of PBMCs. These receptors all stem from a woman aged 60-75 years in good health and CMV-seropositive. CDR3s leave out the opening cysteine and the closing phenylalanine or tryptophan.

V | CDR3
TRBV2 | ASSWRGTGELF
TRBV11-2 | ASSRRMQGENGYT
TRBV16 | ASSQSQGNYGYT
TRBV28 | ATRTSGINEQF
TRBV27 | ASSSADRVRGYT
TRBV2 | ASRDRGPMEF
TRBV6-1 | ASSEALGASPLH
TRBV5-6 | ANPDRGDSGNTIY
TRBV29-1 | SVDEQGIYGYT
TRBV6-5 | ASSWSTSGAADTQY
TRBV7-9 | SSSLARGYGYT
TRBV19 | ASSNPTGGNEKLF
TRBV2 | ASSGRTGVYSGANVLT
TRBV15 | ATSRGGSKTYEQY
TRBV7-9 | ASSRESGKLF
TRBV29-1 | SVEDRGTFAEAF
TRBV6-7 | ASSYSRQGAAGDYGYT
TRBV7-9 | ASSLGIGVTEAF
TRBV19 | ASSMQGLNTEAF
TRBV6-6 | ASSRPGVTDTQY
TRBV25-1 | ASCSGTGVEKLF
TRBV28 | ASSGLDGRGTEAF
TRBV19 | ASSPEGQGNTEAF
TRBV5-1 | ASSRGQGWNEQF
TRBV7-8 | ASSPRGADTEAF
TRBV9 | ASKGTGLSGANVLT
TRBV4-2 | ASSHTGLAGSYEQY
TRBV19 | ASSSSGTGFIAQH
TRBV6-5 | ASYHTGSFYEQY
TRBV6-5 | ASSPPGAATYEQY
TRBV2 | ASSAGTRGMNTEAF
TRBV28 | ASSLGENQPQH
TRBV29-1 | SGWEITDTQY
TRBV29-1 | SVDGTGGTEAF
TRBV7-6 | ASSLPRQGAYEQY
TRBV2 | ASSDDSGGSGYT
TRBV7-2 | ASSSGMITEAF
TRBV7-9 | SSSPLPGQETQY
TRBV5-1 | ASRPTGTTEAF
TRBV5-1 | ASSLAGQATSRLGEAF
TRBV29-1 | SPRRLAGANEQF
TRBV18 | ASSPNSLTGNTEAF
TRBV2 | ASKGLAGIGSTDTQY
TRBV7-7 | ASSPGQGSSYEQY
TRBV21-1 | ASSKKDEASSPYEQY
TRBV5-1 | ASSLAASGSTDTQY
TRBV29-1 | SSGQDDYGYT